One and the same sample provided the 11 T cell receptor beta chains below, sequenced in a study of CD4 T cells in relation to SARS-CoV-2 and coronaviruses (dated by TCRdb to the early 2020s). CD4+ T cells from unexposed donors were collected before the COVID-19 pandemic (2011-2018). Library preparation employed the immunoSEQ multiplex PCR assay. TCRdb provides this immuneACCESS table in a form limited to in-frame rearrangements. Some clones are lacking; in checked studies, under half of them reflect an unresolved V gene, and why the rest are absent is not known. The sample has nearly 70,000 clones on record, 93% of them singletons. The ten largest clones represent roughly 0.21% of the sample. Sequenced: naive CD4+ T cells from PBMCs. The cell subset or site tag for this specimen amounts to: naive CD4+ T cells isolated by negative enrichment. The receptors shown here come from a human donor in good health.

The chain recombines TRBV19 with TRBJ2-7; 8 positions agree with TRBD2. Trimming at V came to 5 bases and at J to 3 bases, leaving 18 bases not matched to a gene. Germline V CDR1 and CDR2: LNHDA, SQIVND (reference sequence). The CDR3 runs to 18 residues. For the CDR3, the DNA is TGTGCCAGTAGTCCTTCACCTCCAACGGGAGGGATTATCTACGAGCAGTACTTC. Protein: CASSPSPPTGGIIYEQYF.

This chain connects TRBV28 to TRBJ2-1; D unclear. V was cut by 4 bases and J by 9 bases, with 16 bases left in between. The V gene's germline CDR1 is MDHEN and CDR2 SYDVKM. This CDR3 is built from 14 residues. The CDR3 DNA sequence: TGTGCCAGCAGTTCAACCGCGACGTTGGCTGAGCAGTTCTTC. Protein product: CASSSTATLAEQFF.

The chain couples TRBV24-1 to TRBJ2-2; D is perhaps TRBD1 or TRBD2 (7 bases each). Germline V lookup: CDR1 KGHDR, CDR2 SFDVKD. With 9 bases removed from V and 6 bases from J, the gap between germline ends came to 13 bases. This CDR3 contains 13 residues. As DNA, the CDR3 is TGTGCCACCCGACAGGGAGGGTCCGGGGAGCTGTTTTTT. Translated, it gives CATRQGGSGELFF.

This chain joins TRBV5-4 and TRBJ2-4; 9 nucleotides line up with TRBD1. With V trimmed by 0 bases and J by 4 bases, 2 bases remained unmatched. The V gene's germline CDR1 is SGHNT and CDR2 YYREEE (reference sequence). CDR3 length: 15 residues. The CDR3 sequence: CASSLGGTGKNIQYF. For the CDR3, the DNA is TGTGCCAGCAGCTTGGGCGGGACAGGGAAAAACATTCAGTACTTC.

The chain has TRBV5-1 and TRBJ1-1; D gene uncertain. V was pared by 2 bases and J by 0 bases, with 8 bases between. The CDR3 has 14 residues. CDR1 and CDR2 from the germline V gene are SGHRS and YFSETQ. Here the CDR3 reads CASSLTGMNTEAFF. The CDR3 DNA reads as TGCGCCAGCAGCTTAACGGGCATGAACACTGAAGCTTTCTTT.

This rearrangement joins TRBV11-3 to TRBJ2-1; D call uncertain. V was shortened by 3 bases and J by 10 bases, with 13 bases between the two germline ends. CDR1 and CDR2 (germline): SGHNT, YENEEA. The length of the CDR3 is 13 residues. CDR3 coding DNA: TGTGCCAGCAGCTTGGGCACGGCTACCGAGCAGTTCTTC. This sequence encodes CASSLGTATEQFF.

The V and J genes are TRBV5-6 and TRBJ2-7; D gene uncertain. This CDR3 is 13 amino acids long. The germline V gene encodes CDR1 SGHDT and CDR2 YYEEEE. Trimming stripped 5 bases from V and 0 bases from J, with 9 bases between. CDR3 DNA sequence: TGTGCCAGCAGTAAGGGCAGCTCCTACGAGCAGTACTTC. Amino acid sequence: CASSKGSSYEQYF.

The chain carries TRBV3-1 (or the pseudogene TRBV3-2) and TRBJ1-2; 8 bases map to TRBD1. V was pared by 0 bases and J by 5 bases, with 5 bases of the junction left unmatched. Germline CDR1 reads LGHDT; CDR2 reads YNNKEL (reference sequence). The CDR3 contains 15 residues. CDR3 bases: TGTGCCAGCAGCCAAGAAGGGACAGGAGGATATGGCTACACCTTC. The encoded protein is CASSQEGTGGYGYTF.

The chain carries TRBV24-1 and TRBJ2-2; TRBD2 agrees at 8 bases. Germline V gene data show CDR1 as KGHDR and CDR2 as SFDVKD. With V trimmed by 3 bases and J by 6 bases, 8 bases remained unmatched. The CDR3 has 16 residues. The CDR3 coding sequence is TGTGCCACCAGTGATCCCGTAGCGGGAACCCCCGGGGAGCTGTTTTTT. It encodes CATSDPVAGTPGELFF.

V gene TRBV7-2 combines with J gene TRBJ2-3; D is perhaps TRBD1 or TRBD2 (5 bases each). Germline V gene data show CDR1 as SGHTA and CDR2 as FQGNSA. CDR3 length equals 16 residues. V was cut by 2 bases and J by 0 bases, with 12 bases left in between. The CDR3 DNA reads TGTGCCAGCAGCTTATTGGGGGTTTCCAGCACAGATACGCAGTATTTT. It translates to CASSLLGVSSTDTQYF.

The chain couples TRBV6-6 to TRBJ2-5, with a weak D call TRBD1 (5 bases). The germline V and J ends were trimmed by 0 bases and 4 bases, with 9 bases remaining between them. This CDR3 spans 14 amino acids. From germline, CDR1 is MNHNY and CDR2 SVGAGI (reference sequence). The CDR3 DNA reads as TGTGCCAGCAGTTACTCGGCAGGGCGAGAGACCCAGTACTTC. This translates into CASSYSAGRETQYF.